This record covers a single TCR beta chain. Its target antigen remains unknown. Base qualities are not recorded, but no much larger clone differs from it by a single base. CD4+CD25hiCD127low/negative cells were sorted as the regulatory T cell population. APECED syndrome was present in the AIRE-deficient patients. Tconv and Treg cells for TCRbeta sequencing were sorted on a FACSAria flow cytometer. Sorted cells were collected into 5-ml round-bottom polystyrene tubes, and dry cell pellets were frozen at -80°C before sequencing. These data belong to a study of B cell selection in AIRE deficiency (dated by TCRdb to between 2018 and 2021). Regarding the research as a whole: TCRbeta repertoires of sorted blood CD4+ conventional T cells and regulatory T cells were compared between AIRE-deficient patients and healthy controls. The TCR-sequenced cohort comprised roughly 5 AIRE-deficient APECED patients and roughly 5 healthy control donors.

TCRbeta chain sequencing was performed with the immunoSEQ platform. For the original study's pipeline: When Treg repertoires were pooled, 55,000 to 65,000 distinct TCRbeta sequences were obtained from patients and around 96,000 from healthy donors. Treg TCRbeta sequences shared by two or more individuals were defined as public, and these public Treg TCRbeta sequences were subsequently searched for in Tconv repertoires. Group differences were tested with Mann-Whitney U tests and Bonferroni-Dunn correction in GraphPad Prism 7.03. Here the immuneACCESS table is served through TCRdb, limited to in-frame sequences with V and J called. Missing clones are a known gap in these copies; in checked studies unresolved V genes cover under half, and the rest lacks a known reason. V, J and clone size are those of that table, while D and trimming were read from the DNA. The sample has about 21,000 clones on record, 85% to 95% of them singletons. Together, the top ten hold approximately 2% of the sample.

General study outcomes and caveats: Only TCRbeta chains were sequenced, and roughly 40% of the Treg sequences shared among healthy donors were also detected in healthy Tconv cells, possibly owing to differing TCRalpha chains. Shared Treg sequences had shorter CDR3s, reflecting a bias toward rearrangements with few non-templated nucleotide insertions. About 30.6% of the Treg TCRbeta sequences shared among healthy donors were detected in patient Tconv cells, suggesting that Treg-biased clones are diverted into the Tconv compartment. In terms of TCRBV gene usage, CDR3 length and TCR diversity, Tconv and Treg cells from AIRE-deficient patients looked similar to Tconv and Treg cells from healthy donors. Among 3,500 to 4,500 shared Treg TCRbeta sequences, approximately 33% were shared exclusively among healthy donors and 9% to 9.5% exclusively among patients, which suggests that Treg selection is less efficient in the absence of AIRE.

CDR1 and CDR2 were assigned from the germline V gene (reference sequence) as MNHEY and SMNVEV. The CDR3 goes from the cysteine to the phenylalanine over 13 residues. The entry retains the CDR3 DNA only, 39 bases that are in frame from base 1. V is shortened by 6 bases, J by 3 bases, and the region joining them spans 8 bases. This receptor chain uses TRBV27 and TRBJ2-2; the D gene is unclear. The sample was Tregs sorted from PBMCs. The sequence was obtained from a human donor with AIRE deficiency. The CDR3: CASRELYTGELFF. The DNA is TGTGCCAGCAGGGAGCTTTACACCGGGGAGCTGTTTTTT.